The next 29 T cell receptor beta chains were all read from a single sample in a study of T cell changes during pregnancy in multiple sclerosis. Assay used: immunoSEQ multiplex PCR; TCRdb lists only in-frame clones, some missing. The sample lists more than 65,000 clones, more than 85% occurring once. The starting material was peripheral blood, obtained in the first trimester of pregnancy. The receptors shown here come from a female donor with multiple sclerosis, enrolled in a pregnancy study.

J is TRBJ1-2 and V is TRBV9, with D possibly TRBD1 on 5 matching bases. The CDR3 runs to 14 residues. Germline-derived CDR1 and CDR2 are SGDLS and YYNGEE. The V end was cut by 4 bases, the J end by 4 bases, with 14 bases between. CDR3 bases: TGTGCCAGCAGCCTTGGGCCGCAGGGCTATGGCTACACCTTC. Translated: CASSLGPQGYGYTF.

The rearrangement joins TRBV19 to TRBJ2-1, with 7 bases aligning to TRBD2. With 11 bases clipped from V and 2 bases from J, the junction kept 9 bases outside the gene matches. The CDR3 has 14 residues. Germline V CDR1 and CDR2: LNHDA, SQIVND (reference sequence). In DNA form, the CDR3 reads TGTGCCTCGGGATCTAGCGGCACCTACAATGAGCAGTTCTTC. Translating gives CASGSSGTYNEQFF.

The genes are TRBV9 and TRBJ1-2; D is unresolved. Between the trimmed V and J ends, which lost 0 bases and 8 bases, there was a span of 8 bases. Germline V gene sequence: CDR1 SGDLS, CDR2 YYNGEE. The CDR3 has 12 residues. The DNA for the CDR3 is TGTGCCAGCAGCGTAGCGGTCGGGGGCTACACCTTC. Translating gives CASSVAVGGYTF.

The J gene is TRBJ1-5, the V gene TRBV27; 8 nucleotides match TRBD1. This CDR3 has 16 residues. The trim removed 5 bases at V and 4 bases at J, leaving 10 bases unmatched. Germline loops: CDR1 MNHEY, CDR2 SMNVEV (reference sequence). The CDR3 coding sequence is TGTGCCAGCAGTCACCACCAGGGGGCCGGGAATCAGCCCCAGCATTTT. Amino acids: CASSHHQGAGNQPQHF.

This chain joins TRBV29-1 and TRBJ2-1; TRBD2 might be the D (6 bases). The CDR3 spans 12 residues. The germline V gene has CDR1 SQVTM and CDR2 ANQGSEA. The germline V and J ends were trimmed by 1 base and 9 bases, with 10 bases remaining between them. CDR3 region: CSVEVAGGEQFF. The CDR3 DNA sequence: TGCAGCGTTGAAGTGGCCGGGGGTGAGCAGTTCTTC.

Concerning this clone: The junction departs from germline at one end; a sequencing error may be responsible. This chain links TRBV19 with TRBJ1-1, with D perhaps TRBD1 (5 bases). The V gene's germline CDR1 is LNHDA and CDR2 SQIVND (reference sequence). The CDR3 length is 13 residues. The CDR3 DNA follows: TGTGCTAGTAGCGGCAGGGCGGTGTCTGAAGCTTTCTTT. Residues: CASSGRAVSEAFF.

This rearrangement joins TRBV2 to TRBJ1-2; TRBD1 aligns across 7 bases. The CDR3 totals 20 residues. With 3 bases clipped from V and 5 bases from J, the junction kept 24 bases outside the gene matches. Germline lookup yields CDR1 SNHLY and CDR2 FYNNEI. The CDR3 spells CASSDAGNRQGRNRLYGYTF. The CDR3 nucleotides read TGTGCCAGCAGTGATGCTGGGAACCGACAGGGTCGGAATAGGCTTTATGGCTACACCTTC. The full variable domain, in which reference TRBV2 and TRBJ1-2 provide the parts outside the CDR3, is EPEVTQTPSHQVTQMGQEVILRCVPISNHLYFYWYRQILGQKVEFLVSFYNNEISEKSEIFDDQFSVERPDGSNFTLKIRSTKLEDSAMYFCASSDAGNRQGRNRLYGYTFGSGTRLTVV.

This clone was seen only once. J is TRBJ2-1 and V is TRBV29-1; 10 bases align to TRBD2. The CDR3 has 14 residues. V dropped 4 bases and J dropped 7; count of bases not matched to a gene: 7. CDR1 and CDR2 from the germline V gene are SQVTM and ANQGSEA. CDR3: CSVAASGRANEQFF. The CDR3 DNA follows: TGCAGCGTTGCCGCTAGCGGGAGAGCGAATGAGCAGTTCTTC.

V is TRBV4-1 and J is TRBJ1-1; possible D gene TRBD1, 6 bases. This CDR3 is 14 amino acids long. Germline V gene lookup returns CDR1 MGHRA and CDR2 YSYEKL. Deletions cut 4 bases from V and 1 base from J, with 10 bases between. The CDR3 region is CASSLNRENTEAFF. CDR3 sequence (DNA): TGCGCCAGCAGCCTAAACAGGGAGAACACTGAAGCTTTCTTT.

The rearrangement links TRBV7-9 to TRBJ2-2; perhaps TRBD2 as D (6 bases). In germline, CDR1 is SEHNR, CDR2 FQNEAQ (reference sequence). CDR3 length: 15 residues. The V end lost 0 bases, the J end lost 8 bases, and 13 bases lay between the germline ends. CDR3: CASSLAVGLSGELFF. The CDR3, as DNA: TGTGCCAGCAGCTTAGCGGTCGGACTATCTGGGGAGCTGTTTTTT.

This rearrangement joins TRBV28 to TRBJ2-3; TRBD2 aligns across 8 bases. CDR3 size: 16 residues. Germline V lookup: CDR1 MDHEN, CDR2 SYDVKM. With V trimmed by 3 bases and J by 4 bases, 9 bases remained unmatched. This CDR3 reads CASSFSGGRGPDTQYF. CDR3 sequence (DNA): TGTGCCAGCAGTTTTTCGGGGGGGCGCGGTCCAGATACGCAGTATTTT.

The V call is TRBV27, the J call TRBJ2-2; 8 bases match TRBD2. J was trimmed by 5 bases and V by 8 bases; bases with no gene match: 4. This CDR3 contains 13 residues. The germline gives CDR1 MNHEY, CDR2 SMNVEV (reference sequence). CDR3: CASAIAGTGELFF. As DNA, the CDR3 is TGTGCCAGCGCGATAGCGGGAACCGGGGAGCTGTTTTTT.

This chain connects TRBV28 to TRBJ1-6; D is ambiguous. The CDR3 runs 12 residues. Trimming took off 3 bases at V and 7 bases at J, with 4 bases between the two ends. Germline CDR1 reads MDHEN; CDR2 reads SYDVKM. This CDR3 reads CASSFVNSPLHF. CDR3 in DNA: TGTGCCAGCAGTTTCGTCAATTCACCCCTCCACTTT.

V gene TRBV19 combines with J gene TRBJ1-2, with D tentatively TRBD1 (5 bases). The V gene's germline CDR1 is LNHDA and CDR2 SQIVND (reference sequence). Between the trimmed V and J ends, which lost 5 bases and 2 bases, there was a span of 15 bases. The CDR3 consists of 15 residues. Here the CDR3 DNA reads TGTGCCAGTAGTGGCAGACAGAATTTCAACTATGGCTACACCTTC. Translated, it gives CASSGRQNFNYGYTF.

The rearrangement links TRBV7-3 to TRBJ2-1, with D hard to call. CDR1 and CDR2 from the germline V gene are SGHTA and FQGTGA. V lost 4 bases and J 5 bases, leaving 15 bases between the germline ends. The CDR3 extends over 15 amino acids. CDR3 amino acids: CASSSSPGFDNEQFF. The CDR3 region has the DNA TGTGCCAGCAGCTCCTCGCCAGGTTTTGACAATGAGCAGTTCTTC.

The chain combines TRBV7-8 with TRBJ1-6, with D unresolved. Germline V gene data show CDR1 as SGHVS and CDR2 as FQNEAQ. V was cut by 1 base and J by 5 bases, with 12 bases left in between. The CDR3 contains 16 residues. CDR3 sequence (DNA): TGTGCCAGCAGCTTAGATACGGGGTTGGATAATTCACCCCTCCACTTT. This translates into CASSLDTGLDNSPLHF.

The CDR3, as DNA: TGCAGCGTCGTCGGACAGGGGGCAGATACGCAGTATTTT. Residues: CSVVGQGADTQYF. The chain employs TRBV29-1 and TRBJ2-3; 10 bases agree with TRBD1. The V and J ends lost 6 bases and 4 bases, in that order; junction bases with no gene match: 4. Germline V gene sequence: CDR1 SQVTM, CDR2 ANQGSEA. The CDR3 loop spans 13 amino acids.

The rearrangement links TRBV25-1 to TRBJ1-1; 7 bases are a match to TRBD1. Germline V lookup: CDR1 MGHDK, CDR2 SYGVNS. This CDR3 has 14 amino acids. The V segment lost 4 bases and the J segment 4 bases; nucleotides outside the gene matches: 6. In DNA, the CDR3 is TGTGCCAGCAGTGTAGGGGGCGCGGTCACTGAAGCTTTCTTT. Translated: CASSVGGAVTEAFF.

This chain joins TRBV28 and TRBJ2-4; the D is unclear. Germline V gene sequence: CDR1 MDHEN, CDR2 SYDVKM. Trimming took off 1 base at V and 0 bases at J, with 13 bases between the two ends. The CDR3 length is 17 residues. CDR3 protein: CASSLSLTGLAKNIQYF. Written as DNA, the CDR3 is TGTGCCAGCAGTTTATCCCTGACGGGTCTAGCCAAAAACATTCAGTACTTC.

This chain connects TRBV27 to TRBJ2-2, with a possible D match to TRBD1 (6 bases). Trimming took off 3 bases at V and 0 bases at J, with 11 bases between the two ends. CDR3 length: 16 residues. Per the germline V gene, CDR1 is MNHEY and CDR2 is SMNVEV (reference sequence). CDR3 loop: CASSFRTVSNTGELFF. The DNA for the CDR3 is TGTGCCAGCAGTTTTCGGACAGTATCGAACACCGGGGAGCTGTTTTTT.

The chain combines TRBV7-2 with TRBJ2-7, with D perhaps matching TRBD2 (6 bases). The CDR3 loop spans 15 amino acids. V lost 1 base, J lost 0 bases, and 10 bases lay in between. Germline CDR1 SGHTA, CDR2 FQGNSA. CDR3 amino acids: CASSLGGVSSYEQYF. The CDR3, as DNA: TGTGCCAGCAGCTTAGGGGGGGTCAGCTCCTACGAGCAGTACTTC.

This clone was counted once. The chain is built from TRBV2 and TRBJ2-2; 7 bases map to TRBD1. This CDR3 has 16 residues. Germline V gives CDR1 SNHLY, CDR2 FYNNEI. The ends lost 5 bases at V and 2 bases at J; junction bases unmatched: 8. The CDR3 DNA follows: TGTGCCAGCAGTAGACTGACAGGGAGCAACACCGGGGAGCTGTTTTTT. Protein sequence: CASSRLTGSNTGELFF.

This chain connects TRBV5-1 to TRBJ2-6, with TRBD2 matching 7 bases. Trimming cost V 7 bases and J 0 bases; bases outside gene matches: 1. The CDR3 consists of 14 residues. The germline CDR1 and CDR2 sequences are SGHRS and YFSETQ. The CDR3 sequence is CASGGGSGANVLTF. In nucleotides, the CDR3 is TGCGCCAGCGGGGGGGGCTCTGGGGCCAACGTCCTGACTTTC.

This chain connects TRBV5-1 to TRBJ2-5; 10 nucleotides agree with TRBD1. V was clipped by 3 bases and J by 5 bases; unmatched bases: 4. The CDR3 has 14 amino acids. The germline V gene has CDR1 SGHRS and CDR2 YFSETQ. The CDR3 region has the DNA TGCGCCAGCAGCTGGGGACAGGGGAGGGAGACCCAGTACTTC. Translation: CASSWGQGRETQYF.

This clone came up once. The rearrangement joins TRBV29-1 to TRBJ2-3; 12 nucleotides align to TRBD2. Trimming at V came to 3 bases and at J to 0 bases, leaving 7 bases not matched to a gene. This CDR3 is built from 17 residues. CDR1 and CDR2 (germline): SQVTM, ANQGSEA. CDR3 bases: TGCAGCGTTGATCGGGCTAGCGGGGGGGCTAGCACAGATACGCAGTATTTT. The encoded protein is CSVDRASGGASTDTQYF.

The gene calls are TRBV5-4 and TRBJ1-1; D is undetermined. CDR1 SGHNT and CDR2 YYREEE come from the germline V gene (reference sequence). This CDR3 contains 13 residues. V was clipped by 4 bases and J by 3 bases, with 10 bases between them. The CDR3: CASSRGEDTEAFF. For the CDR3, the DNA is TGTGCCAGCAGCCGCGGCGAGGACACTGAAGCTTTCTTT. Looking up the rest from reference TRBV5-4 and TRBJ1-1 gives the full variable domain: ETGVTQSPTHLIKTRGQQVTLRCSSQSGHNTVSWYQQALGQGPQFIFQYYREEENGRGNFPPRFSGLQFPNYSSELNVNALELDDSALYLCASSRGEDTEAFFGQGTRLTVV.

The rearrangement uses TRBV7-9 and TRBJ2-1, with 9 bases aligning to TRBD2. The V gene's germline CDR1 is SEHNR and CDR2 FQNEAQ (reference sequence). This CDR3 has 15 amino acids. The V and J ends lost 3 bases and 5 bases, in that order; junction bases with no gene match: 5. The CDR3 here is CASSFGTSPDNEQFF. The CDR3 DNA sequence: TGTGCCAGCAGCTTCGGGACTAGCCCCGACAATGAGCAGTTCTTC.

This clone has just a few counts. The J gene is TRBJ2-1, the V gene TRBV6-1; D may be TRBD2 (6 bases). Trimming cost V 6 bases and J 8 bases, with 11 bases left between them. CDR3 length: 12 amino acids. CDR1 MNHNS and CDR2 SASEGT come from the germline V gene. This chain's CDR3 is CASSEEGYEQFF. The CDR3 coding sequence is TGTGCCAGCAGCGAGGAGGGATATGAGCAGTTCTTC.

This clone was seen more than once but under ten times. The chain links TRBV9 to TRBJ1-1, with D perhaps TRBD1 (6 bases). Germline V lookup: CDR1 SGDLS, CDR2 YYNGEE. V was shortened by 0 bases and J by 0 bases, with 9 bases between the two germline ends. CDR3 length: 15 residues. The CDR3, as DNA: TGTGCCAGCAGCGTAGAGGGGGTAATGAACACTGAAGCTTTCTTT. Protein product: CASSVEGVMNTEAFF.